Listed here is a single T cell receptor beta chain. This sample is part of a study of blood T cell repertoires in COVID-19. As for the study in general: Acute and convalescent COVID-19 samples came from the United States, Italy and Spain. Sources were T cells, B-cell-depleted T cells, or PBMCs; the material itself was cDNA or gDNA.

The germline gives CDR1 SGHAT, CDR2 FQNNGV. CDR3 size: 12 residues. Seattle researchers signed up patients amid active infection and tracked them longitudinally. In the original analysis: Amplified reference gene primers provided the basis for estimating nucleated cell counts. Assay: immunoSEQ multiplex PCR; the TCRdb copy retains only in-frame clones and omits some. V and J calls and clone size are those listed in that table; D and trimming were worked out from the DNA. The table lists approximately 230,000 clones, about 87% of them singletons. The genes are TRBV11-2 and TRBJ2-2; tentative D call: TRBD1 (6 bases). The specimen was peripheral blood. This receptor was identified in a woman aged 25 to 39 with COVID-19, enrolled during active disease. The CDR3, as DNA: TGTGCTGGGGGCGCGAACACCGGGGAGCTGTTTTTT. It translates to CAGGANTGELFF.